Given below is one T cell receptor (beta chain) in context. The CDR3 runs 14 residues. The junction had 6 bases not matched to a gene; V was cut back by 4 bases and J by 5 bases. Germline V gene sequence: CDR1 SGHRS, CDR2 YFSETQ. These data come from a study of blood T cell repertoires in COVID-19. Study summary: COVID-19 samples, acute and convalescent, were from the United States, Italy and Spain. T cells, B-cell-depleted T cells, or PBMCs provided the cDNA or gDNA that served as material.

The authors' processing: Estimation of nucleated cell counts relied on the amplification of reference gene primers. Sequencing was performed with immunoSEQ multiplex PCR; in TCRdb, only in-frame clones are kept and a portion is missing. That table furnishes V, J and clone size, whereas the DNA furnished D and trimming. The repertoire holds about 32,000 clones, with approximately 93% as singletons. V usage is TRBV5-1 and J usage is TRBJ1-1; 9 bases match TRBD1. The TCR comes from a male donor with active COVID-19. The specimen was peripheral blood. Here the CDR3 DNA reads TGCGCCAGCAGCGCGACGACAGGGGGAACTGAAGCTTTCTTT. It yields the protein CASSATTGGTEAFF.